This T cell receptor (beta chain) was obtained from a study of blood T cells in healthy people across ages. Next came a second PCR, run for roughly 6 to 11 cycles, which used a sample-barcoded 5' primer along with a J-beta primer mix. Every single cDNA molecule received a tag from a template-switch adaptor with 12 random nucleotides. MiXCR, applied by TCRdb to the 5' RACE reads, yields one record per CDR3 protein. The sample lists approximately 670,000 distinct CDR3 sequences, roughly 41% occurring once. CDR1 is MDHEN, CDR2 SYDVKM, per germline. The CDR3 sequence is 12 residues long. V was cut by 2 bases and J by 4 bases, with 5 bases left in between.

The V call is TRBV28, the J call TRBJ1-1; D remains ambiguous. Sequencing used blood. This receptor was taken from a man older than 75 in good health. DNA for the CDR3: TGTGCCAGCAGTTTACAGCTCACTGAAGCTTTCTTT. It is translated as CASSLQLTEAFF.